Below, 10 T cell receptor beta chains from the same sample are listed, as sequenced in a study of blood T cell repertoires in COVID-19. The assay was immunoSEQ multiplex PCR, and TCRdb's table has in-frame clones only and misses some. The data show around 200,000 clones, 70% to 90% seen once. Sequenced: peripheral blood. These receptors were taken from an elderly woman with acute or convalescent COVID-19.

The CDR3 DNA sequence: TGTGCCAGCAGCTTAGATGCGGTTAACTATGGCTACACCTTC. Protein sequence: CASSLDAVNYGYTF. The rearrangement links TRBV7-2 to TRBJ1-2; no clear D. The CDR3 totals 14 residues. CDR1 and CDR2 (germline): SGHTA, FQGNSA. The V end was cut by 1 base, the J end by 1 base, with 7 bases between.

The chain recombines TRBV18 with TRBJ2-1; tentatively, D is TRBD1 (5 bases). This CDR3 has 14 residues. Germline CDR1 KGHSH, CDR2 LQKENI. V was shortened by 2 bases and J by 6 bases, with 11 bases between the two germline ends. The CDR3 bases are TGTGCCAGCTCACCATCTCAGGGTTTCAATGAGCAGTTCTTC. As protein: CASSPSQGFNEQFF.

This clone has a handful of counts. The rearrangement joins TRBV29-1 to TRBJ1-1; D is ambiguous. The CDR3 contains 12 residues. The germline gives CDR1 SQVTM, CDR2 ANQGSEA. Trimming took off 3 bases at V and 0 bases at J, with 5 bases between the two ends. CDR3 protein: CSVDLLNTEAFF. In DNA, the CDR3 is TGCAGCGTTGACCTGTTGAACACTGAAGCTTTCTTT.

This chain joins TRBV3-1 (or the pseudogene TRBV3-2) and TRBJ1-2, with a weak D call TRBD1 (6 bases). Germline CDR1 reads LGHDT; CDR2 reads YNNKEL (reference sequence). V lost 4 bases, J lost 0 bases, and 15 bases lay in between. This CDR3 is built from 16 residues. CDR3 residues: CASSPGTGISNYGYTF. DNA of the CDR3: TGTGCCAGCAGCCCGGGAACAGGGATTTCTAACTATGGCTACACCTTC.

The chain employs TRBV2 and TRBJ1-1; 9 bases agree with TRBD1. The J segment lost 10 bases and the V segment lost 3 bases, leaving 12 bases of the junction unmatched. CDR1 SNHLY and CDR2 FYNNEI come from the germline V gene. This CDR3 region has 15 residues. This chain's CDR3 is CASSEGQGPGKRAFF. CDR3 nucleotides: TGTGCCAGCAGTGAGGGACAGGGCCCAGGTAAGAGAGCTTTCTTT.

The chain joins TRBV14 to TRBJ2-5; possible D gene TRBD1, 5 bases. V was shortened by 6 bases and J by 5 bases, with 13 bases between the two germline ends. The CDR3 is made up of 13 amino acids. Germline V lookup: CDR1 SGHDN, CDR2 FVKESK. This CDR3 reads CASSRRTSETQYF. In DNA, the CDR3 is TGTGCCAGCAGTCGAAGGACAAGCGAGACCCAGTACTTC.

Concerning this clone itself: Being one base from a much bigger clone, this may be a read error. The same CDR3 is also encoded by other DNA sequences in this sample. The chain carries TRBV14 and TRBJ2-7; perhaps TRBD2 as D (5 bases). The CDR3 has 13 residues. Per the germline V gene, CDR1 is SGHDN and CDR2 is FVKESK. CDR3 nucleotide sequence: TGTGCCAGCAGCCAGGGCGGGCCCTACGAGCAGTATTTC. Its protein product is CASSQGGPYEQYF.

This chain uses TRBV5-5 with TRBJ1-4; weak D call: TRBD1 (6 bases). V dropped 2 bases and J dropped 7 bases, with 15 bases sitting between them. CDR1 and CDR2 from the germline V gene are SGHKS and YYEKEE (reference sequence). The CDR3 length is 15 residues. CDR3 residues: CASSLLQGRSEKLFF. The DNA for the CDR3 is TGTGCCAGCAGCTTATTACAGGGAAGAAGTGAAAAACTGTTTTTT.

This chain joins TRBV14 and TRBJ1-2; D is ambiguous. Trimming shortened V by 4 bases and J by 3 bases, and 12 bases separated the two germline ends. Germline CDR1 and CDR2: SGHDN and FVKESK. The CDR3 runs 14 residues. CDR3 DNA sequence: TGTGCCAGCAGCCCCCGTGGGAGTTACTATGGCTACACCTTC. Its translation is CASSPRGSYYGYTF.

The V call is TRBV24-1, the J call TRBJ2-3; perhaps TRBD2 as D (5 bases). CDR3 length: 17 residues. V was shortened by 9 bases and J by 0 bases, with 21 bases between the two germline ends. Germline CDR1 is KGHDR and CDR2 is SFDVKD. The CDR3 sequence: CATHPIPGLLSTDTQYF. CDR3 DNA sequence: TGTGCCACCCACCCTATCCCAGGACTCCTTAGCACAGATACGCAGTATTTT.